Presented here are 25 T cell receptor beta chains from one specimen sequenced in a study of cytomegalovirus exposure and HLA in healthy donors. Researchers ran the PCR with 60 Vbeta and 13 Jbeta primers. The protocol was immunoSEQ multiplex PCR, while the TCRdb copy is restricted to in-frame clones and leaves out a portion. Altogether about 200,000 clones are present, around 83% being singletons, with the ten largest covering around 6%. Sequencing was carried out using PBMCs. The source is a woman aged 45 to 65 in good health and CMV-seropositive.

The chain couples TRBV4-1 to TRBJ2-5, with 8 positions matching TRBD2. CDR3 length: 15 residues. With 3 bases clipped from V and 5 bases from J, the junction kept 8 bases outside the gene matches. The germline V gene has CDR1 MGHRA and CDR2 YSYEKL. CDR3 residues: CASSQGPGGAETQYF. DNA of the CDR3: TGCGCCAGCAGCCAGGGACCGGGGGGGGCCGAGACCCAGTACTTC.

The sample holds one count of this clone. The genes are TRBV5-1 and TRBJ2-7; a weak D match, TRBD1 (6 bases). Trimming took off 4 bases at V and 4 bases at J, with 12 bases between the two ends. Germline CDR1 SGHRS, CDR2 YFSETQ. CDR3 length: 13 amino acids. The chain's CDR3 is CASSQGQQYEQYF. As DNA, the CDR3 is TGCGCCAGCAGCCAAGGACAGCAATACGAGCAGTACTTC.

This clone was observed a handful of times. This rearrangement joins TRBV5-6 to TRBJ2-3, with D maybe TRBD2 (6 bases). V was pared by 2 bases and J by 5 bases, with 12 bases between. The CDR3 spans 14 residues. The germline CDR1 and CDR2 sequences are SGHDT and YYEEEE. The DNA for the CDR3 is TGTGCCAGCAGCTTCCGACTAGTTCTAGATACGCAGTATTTT. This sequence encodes CASSFRLVLDTQYF.

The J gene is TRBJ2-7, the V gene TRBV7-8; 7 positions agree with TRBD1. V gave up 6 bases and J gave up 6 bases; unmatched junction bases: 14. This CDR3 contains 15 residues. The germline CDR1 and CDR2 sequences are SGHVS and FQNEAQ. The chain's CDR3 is CASSLRTQGEGEQYF. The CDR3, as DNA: TGTGCCAGCAGTTTAAGGACCCAGGGGGAAGGCGAGCAGTACTTC.

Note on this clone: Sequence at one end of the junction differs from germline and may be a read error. The CDR3 protein is CASGLRWGGGDEQYF. The CDR3 DNA sequence: TGCGCCAGCGGCTTGCGGTGGGGGGGTGGCGACGAGCAGTACTTC. This chain joins TRBV5-1 and TRBJ2-7, with TRBD2 matching over 7 bases. Per germline, CDR1 SGHRS and CDR2 YFSETQ. CDR3 length: 15 amino acids.

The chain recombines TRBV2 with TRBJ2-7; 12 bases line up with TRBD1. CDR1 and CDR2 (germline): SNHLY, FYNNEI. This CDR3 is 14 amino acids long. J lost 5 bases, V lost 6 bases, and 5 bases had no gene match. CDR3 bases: TGTGCCAGCAGATCCGGGACAGGGGGCAACGAGCAGTACTTC. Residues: CASRSGTGGNEQYF.

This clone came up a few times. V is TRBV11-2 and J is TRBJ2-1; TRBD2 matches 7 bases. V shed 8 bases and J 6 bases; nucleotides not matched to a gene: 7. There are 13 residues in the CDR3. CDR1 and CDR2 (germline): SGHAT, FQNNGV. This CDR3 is CASRREMGNEQFF. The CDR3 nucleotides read TGTGCCAGCCGGCGGGAGATGGGCAATGAGCAGTTCTTC.

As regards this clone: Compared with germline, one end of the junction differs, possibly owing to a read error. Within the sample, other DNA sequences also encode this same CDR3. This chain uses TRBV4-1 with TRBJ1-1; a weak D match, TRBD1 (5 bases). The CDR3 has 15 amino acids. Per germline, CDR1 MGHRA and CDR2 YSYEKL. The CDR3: CASSQEEGAHTEAFF. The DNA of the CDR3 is TGCGCCAGCAGCCAAGAAGAAGGGGCGCACACTGAAGCTTTTTTT.

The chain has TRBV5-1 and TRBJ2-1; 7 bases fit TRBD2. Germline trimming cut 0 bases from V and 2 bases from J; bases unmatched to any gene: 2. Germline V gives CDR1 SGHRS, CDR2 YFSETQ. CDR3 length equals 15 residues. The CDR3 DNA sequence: TGCGCCAGCAGCTTGGTTGGGGGGGCCTACAATGAGCAGTTCTTC. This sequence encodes CASSLVGGAYNEQFF.

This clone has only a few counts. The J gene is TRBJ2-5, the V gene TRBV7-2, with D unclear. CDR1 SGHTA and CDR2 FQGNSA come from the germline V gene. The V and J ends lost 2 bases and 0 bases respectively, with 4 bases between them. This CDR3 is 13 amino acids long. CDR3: CASSLQNQETQYF. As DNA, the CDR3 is TGTGCCAGCAGCTTACAGAACCAAGAGACCCAGTACTTC.

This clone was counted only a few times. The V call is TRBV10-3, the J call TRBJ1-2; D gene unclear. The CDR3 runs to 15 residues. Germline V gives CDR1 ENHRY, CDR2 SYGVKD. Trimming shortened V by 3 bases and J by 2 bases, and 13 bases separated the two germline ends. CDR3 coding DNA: TGTGCCATCAGTGAACATCCAGAGCGGAACTATGGCTACACCTTC. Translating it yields CAISEHPERNYGYTF.

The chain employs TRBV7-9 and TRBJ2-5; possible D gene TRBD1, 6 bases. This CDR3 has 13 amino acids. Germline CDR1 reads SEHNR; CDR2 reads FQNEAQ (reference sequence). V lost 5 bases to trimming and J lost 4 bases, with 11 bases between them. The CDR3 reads CASSPTGGETQYF. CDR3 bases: TGTGCCAGCAGCCCGACAGGAGGAGAGACCCAGTACTTC.

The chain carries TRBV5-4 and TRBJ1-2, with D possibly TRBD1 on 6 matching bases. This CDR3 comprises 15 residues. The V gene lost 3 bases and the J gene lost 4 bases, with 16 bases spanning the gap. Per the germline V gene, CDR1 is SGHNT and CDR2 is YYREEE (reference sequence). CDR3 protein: CASSSGQPGGYGYTF. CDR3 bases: TGTGCCAGCAGCTCAGGACAGCCCGGCGGCTATGGCTACACCTTC.

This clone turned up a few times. DNA of the CDR3: TGTGCCAGCAGCAGGACAGGGGCAGGCAATCAGCCCCAGCATTTT. This translates into CASSRTGAGNQPQHF. The V call is TRBV7-8, the J call TRBJ1-5; TRBD1 matches at 9 bases. The CDR3 covers 15 residues. Germline V CDR1 and CDR2: SGHVS, FQNEAQ. V shed 5 bases and J 2 bases; nucleotides not matched to a gene: 4.

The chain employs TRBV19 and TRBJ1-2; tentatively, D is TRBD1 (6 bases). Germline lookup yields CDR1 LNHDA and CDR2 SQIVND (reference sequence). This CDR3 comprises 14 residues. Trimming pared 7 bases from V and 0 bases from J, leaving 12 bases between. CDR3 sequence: CASTAGTPNYGYTF. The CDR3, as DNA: TGTGCCAGTACCGCCGGGACACCTAACTATGGCTACACCTTC. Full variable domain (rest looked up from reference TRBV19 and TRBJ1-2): DGGITQSPKYLFRKEGQNVTLSCEQNLNHDAMYWYRQDPGQGLRLIYYSQIVNDFQKGDIAEGYSVSREKKESFPLTVTSAQKNPTAFYLCASTAGTPNYGYTFGSGTRLTVV.

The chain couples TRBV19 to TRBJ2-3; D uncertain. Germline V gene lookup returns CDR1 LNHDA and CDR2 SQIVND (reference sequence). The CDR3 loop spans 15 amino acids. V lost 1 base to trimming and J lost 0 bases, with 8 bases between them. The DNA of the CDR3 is TGTGCCAGTAGTATAGCGGCAGGTAGCACAGATACGCAGTATTTT. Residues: CASSIAAGSTDTQYF.

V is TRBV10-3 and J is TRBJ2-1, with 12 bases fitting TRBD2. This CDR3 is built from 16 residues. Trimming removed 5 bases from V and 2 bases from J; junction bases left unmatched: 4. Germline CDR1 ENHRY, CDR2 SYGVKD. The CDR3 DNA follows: TGTGCCATCAGTAGGACTAGCGGGATAACCTACAATGAGCAGTTCTTC. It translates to CAISRTSGITYNEQFF.

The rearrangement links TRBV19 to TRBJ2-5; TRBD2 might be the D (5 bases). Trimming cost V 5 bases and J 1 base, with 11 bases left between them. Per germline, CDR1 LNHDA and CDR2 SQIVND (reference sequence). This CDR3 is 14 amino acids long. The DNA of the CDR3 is TGTGCCAGTAGTCCCCGGGATTCCCAAGAGACCCAGTACTTC. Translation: CASSPRDSQETQYF.

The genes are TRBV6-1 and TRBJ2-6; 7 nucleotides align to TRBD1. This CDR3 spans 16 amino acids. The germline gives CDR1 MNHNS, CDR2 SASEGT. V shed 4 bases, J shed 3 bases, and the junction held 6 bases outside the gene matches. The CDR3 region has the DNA TGTGCCAGCAGTGCCACTTACAGGGGTGGGGCCAACGTCCTGACTTTC. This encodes CASSATYRGGANVLTF.

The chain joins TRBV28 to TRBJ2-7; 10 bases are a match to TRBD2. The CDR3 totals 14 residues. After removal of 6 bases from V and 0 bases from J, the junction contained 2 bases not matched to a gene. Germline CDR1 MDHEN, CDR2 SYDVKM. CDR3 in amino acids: CASRLAGPSYEQYF. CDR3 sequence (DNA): TGTGCCAGCAGACTAGCGGGACCCTCCTACGAGCAGTACTTC.

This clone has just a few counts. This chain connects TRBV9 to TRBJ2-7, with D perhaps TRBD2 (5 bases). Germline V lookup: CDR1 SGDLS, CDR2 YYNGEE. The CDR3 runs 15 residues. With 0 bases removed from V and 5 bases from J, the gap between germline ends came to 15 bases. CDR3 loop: CASSVGGSPPDEQYF. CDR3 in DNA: TGTGCCAGCAGCGTAGGCGGGTCCCCCCCGGACGAGCAGTACTTC.

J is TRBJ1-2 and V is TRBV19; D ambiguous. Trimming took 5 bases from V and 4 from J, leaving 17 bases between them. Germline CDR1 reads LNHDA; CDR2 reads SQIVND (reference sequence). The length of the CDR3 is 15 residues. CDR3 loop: CASSEGTTWSYGYTF. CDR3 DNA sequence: TGTGCCAGTAGTGAGGGTACCACTTGGAGCTATGGCTACACCTTC.

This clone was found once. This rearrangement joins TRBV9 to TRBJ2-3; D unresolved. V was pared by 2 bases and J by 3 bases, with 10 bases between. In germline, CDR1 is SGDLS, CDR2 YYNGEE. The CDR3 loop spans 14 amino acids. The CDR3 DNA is TGTGCCAGCAGCGTTATCCCCCGGACAGATACGCAGTATTTT. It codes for CASSVIPRTDTQYF. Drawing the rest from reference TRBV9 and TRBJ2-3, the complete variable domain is DSGVTQTPKHLITATGQRVTLRCSPRSGDLSVYWYQQSLDQGLQFLIQYYNGEERAKGNILERFSAQQFPDLHSELNLSSLELGDSALYFCASSVIPRTDTQYFGPGTRLTVL.

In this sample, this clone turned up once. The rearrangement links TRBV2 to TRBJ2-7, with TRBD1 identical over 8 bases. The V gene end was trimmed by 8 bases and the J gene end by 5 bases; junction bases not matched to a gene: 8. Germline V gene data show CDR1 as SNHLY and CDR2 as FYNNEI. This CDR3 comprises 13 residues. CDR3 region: CASAGQGRDEQYF. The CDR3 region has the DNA TGTGCCAGCGCTGGACAGGGCCGCGACGAGCAGTACTTC.

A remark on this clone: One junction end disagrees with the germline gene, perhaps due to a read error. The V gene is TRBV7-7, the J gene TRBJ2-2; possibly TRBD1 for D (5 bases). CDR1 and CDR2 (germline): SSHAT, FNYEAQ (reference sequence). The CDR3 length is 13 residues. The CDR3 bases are TGTGCTAGCAGCGAGACAGTGGCCGGGGAGCTGTTTTTT. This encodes CASSETVAGELFF.